This T cell receptor (beta chain) was sequenced in a study of cytomegalovirus exposure and HLA in healthy donors. Study details: Roughly 180 million T cells yielded 110 million or so unique TCR beta sequences in earlier analysis. Of roughly 400 genotyped donors, more than 75% grouped in the Caucasian-associated ancestry cluster.

60 Vbeta and 13 Jbeta primers were used in PCR. Data came from immunoSEQ multiplex PCR; TCRdb stores just in-frame clones and leaves some out. This sample has 120,000 to 150,000 clones, with 75% found just once. Findings of the study overall: In a later analysis, compared with equally common non-associated chains, HLA-associated beta chains were more expanded. Analyzed later, association rates of TCRs varied across HLA loci, with DRB1 most and HLA-C fewest.

Germline lookup yields CDR1 MDHEN and CDR2 SYDVKM. Trimming at V came to 6 bases and at J to 0 bases, leaving 9 bases not matched to a gene. This CDR3 is 16 amino acids long. On this clone itself: Its antigen is unknown.

The sample consisted of PBMCs. This clonotype was sampled from a man aged 40-49 years in good health and CMV-seronegative. The chain couples TRBV28 to TRBJ2-7; 9 bases agree with TRBD1. The CDR3 reads CASRVQGAWGSYEQYF. The CDR3, as DNA: TGTGCCAGCAGGGTACAGGGGGCATGGGGCTCCTACGAGCAGTACTTC. The variable domain in full, completed from reference TRBV28 and TRBJ2-7, reads DVKVTQSSRYLVKRTGEKVFLECVQDMDHENMFWYRQDPGLGLRLIYFSYDVKMKEKGDIPEGYSVSREKKERFSLILESASTNQTSMYLCASRVQGAWGSYEQYFGPGTRLTVT.